A single sample gave rise to the 18 T cell receptor beta chains below, sequenced in a study of shared clonotypes between healthy human individuals (dated by TCRdb to between 2020 and 2021). For the CD8 naive samples, CD45RO-negative cells were positively selected for CCR7, yielding a CD45RA+CCR7+ population from which TemRA cells were excluded. The library was generated by the immunoSEQ multiplex PCR assay. TCRdb mirrors the immuneACCESS table, restricted to in-frame sequences. Some clones are absent from its copies; in checked studies, under half trace to an unresolved V gene, and the reason for the others is unknown. The sample profile shows 550,000 to 750,000 clones; just over 90% of them were found once. 24% of the sample is taken by the ten largest. Sequencing used naive CD8+ T cells sorted from blood. Explained via the paper, the cell subset or site label denotes: CD45RA+CCR7+. These receptor sequences come from a young man in good health.

This clone was detected a few times. CDR3 sequence reads: CASKWAGGNQPQHF. The CDR3 DNA follows: TGTGCCAGCAAGTGGGCTGGTGGCAATCAGCCCCAGCATTTT. This rearrangement joins TRBV2 to TRBJ1-5; D gene ambiguous. Trimming pared 7 bases from V and 2 bases from J, leaving 12 bases between. CDR1 is SNHLY and CDR2 is FYNNEI in the germline V gene. The CDR3 runs to 14 residues.

This chain joins TRBV27 and TRBJ2-5; D not certain. CDR1 MNHEY and CDR2 SMNVEV come from the germline V gene (reference sequence). V was trimmed by 3 bases and J by 1 base, leaving 6 bases between them. The CDR3 extends over 13 amino acids. In nucleotides, the CDR3 is TGTGCCAGCAGTTTCGGCCTCCAAGAGACCCAGTACTTC. Protein: CASSFGLQETQYF.

V gene TRBV11-2 combines with J gene TRBJ2-3; a possible D gene is TRBD2 (6 bases). The CDR3 has 17 residues. Deletions cut 5 bases from V and 0 bases from J, with 18 bases between. Germline V gene data show CDR1 as SGHAT and CDR2 as FQNNGV. CDR3: CASSAFPKRASTDTQYF. The CDR3, as DNA: TGTGCCAGCAGCGCATTCCCTAAGCGGGCCAGCACAGATACGCAGTATTTT.

The chain has TRBV2 and TRBJ1-4, with D perhaps matching TRBD1 (5 bases). The germline V gene has CDR1 SNHLY and CDR2 FYNNEI. The V and J ends lost 11 bases and 8 bases respectively, with 24 bases between them. The CDR3 contains 15 residues. CDR3 protein: CAGNERSGNREKLFF. Here the CDR3 DNA reads TGTGCCGGAAATGAGCGTTCAGGGAATAGGGAAAAACTGTTTTTT.

The chain combines TRBV4-3 with TRBJ2-7; maybe TRBD1 (5 bases). The CDR3 is 15 amino acids. CDR1 LGHNA and CDR2 YSLEER come from the germline V gene. V lost 1 base and J lost 3, with 13 bases in between. CDR3 bases: TGCGCCAGCAGCCAAGCCCGGTCAGGGATCTACGAGCAGTACTTC. This codes for CASSQARSGIYEQYF.

V is TRBV6-5 and J is TRBJ2-7; D may be TRBD1 (5 bases). Trimming took 5 bases from V and 4 from J, leaving 18 bases between them. The germline V gene encodes CDR1 MNHEY and CDR2 SVGAGI. CDR3 length: 15 residues. The CDR3 sequence is CASSRQLPMTYEQYF. The CDR3 DNA follows: TGTGCCAGCAGTCGACAGCTACCTATGACGTACGAGCAGTACTTC.

This clone was picked up one time. J is TRBJ2-7 and V is TRBV7-2; 10 nucleotides align to TRBD1. Per the germline V gene, CDR1 is SGHTA and CDR2 is FQGNSA. The V gene end was trimmed by 5 bases and the J gene end by 3 bases; junction bases not matched to a gene: 4. CDR3 length: 14 residues. The CDR3 DNA is TGTGCCAGCAGCCCTAGGACAGGGGGCTACGAGCAGTACTTC. Translation: CASSPRTGGYEQYF.

This chain joins TRBV30 and TRBJ1-5; D is possibly TRBD1 (6 bases). Between the trimmed V and J ends, which lost 7 bases and 15 bases, there was a span of 19 bases. Germline values: CDR1 GTSNPN, CDR2 SVGIG (reference sequence). The CDR3 extends over 11 amino acids. CDR3 protein: CASIVGGQVHF. As DNA, the CDR3 is TGTGCCTCCATTGTAGGGGGGCAGGTGCATTTT.

This chain links TRBV7-2 with TRBJ2-7, with unresolved D. V was shortened by 5 bases and J by 4 bases, with 12 bases between the two germline ends. The CDR3 runs to 13 residues. Germline CDR1 reads SGHTA; CDR2 reads FQGNSA. CDR3 DNA: TGTGCCAGCAGCCCATTTGGGTCATACGAGCAGTACTTC. Translated, it gives CASSPFGSYEQYF.

This sequence joins TRBV19 and TRBJ2-7; D uncertain. This CDR3 has 13 amino acids. The ends were cut back, 5 bases at V and 4 bases at J, with 12 bases in the middle. CDR1 is LNHDA and CDR2 is SQIVND in the germline V gene (reference sequence). The CDR3 reads CASSSLGGYEQYF. CDR3 DNA: TGTGCCAGTAGTTCCTTAGGTGGATACGAGCAGTACTTC.

V and J are TRBV9 and TRBJ2-3, with D tentatively TRBD2 (5 bases). The V gene's germline CDR1 is SGDLS and CDR2 YYNGEE. The CDR3 sequence is 18 residues long. Trimming took 4 bases from V and 2 from J, leaving 23 bases between them. Here the CDR3 reads CASSLREGSTLPTDTQYF. CDR3 nucleotides: TGTGCCAGCAGCCTCAGAGAGGGTTCAACACTACCCACAGATACGCAGTATTTT.

This rearrangement joins TRBV10-3 to TRBJ2-1; 11 bases align to TRBD2. Germline CDR1 reads ENHRY; CDR2 reads SYGVKD. The CDR3 loop spans 20 amino acids. The J segment lost 2 bases and the V segment lost 0 bases, leaving 12 bases of the junction unmatched. CDR3 nucleotides: TGTGCCATCAGTGAGTCTTGGGGACTAGCGGAAGGAGGGGCCTACAATGAGCAGTTCTTC. Amino acids: CAISESWGLAEGGAYNEQFF.

For this clone: Distinct nucleotide sequences in the sample also encode this CDR3. This chain links TRBV13 with TRBJ2-7, with D perhaps given as TRBD1 or TRBD2 (5 bases each). Germline V gives CDR1 PRHDT, CDR2 FYEKMQ (reference sequence). This CDR3 spans 12 amino acids. Trimming stripped 1 base from V and 6 bases from J, with 7 bases between. The DNA of the CDR3 is TGTGCCAGCAGCTTAGAGGGGACCGAGCAGTACTTC. Translated: CASSLEGTEQYF. Using reference TRBV13 and TRBJ2-7 for the parts outside the CDR3, the full variable domain is AAGVIQSPRHLIKEKRETATLKCYPIPRHDTVYWYQQGPGQDPQFLISFYEKMQSDKGSIPDRFSAQQFSDYHSELNMSSLELGDSALYFCASSLEGTEQYFGPGTRLTVT.

The V and J genes are TRBV5-3 and TRBJ1-2; 9 bases are shared with TRBD1. TRBV5-3 is identified as an open reading frame with a role that is uncertain. V trimming: 3 bases; J trimming: 3 bases; junction bases outside the gene matches: 9. The CDR3 extends over 16 amino acids. The CDR3 spells CARSSGWGTGHYGYTF. The CDR3 bases are TGTGCCAGAAGCTCCGGTTGGGGGACAGGGCACTATGGCTACACCTTC.

The J gene is TRBJ2-3, the V gene TRBV7-9; maybe TRBD1 (6 bases). The V gene lost 2 bases and the J gene lost 4 bases, with 13 bases spanning the gap. There are 15 residues in the CDR3. Germline V lookup: CDR1 SEHNR, CDR2 FQNEAQ (reference sequence). The CDR3 loop reads CASSLWQGSADTQYF. As DNA, the CDR3 is TGTGCCAGCAGCTTATGGCAGGGGAGCGCAGATACGCAGTATTTT.

The chain couples TRBV9 to TRBJ2-7; 11 bases are shared with TRBD2. The germline V gene encodes CDR1 SGDLS and CDR2 YYNGEE. The CDR3 runs to 15 residues. V gave up 4 bases and J gave up 9 bases; unmatched junction bases: 12. The CDR3 reads CASSPGTSGFPVQYF. CDR3 bases: TGTGCCAGCAGCCCAGGGACTAGCGGATTTCCCGTGCAGTACTTC.

The chain has TRBV27 and TRBJ2-1, with 9 bases aligning to TRBD1. Germline V gene lookup returns CDR1 MNHEY and CDR2 SMNVEV (reference sequence). This CDR3 has 14 residues. The J segment lost 3 bases and the V segment lost 5 bases, leaving 2 bases of the junction unmatched. The CDR3 region has the DNA TGTGCCAGCAGTACGGGACAGGGCTACAATGAGCAGTTCTTC. Protein sequence: CASSTGQGYNEQFF.

The chain has TRBV30 and TRBJ1-1; D might be TRBD1 (5 bases). V was shortened by 2 bases and J by 5 bases, with 15 bases between the two germline ends. In germline, CDR1 is GTSNPN, CDR2 SVGIG (reference sequence). The CDR3 covers 14 residues. CDR3: CAWSRDASGTEAFF. As DNA, the CDR3 is TGTGCCTGGAGTCGGGACGCGAGTGGAACTGAAGCTTTCTTT.